This TCR beta chain was documented in a study of T cell responses to AZD1222 COVID-19 vaccine. Notes on the study in general: The breadth and depth of Spike-specific TCRs increased once two AZD1222 doses had been given. Nearly half of spike-specific TCRs reportedly target variant regions that are unmutated in the B.1.351 and B.1.1.7 variants. At baseline, seropositivity was found in only five or six AZD1222 recipients.

With respect to this clone: Its matching antigen is unknown.

Trimming stripped 0 bases from V and 5 bases from J, with 5 bases between. The CDR3 contains 13 residues. The germline V gene encodes CDR1 MNHEY and CDR2 SVGAGI. Analysis merged second doses at about 4 or about 12 weeks. Assay: immunoSEQ multiplex PCR; the TCRdb copy retains only in-frame clones and omits some. The data contain 140,000 to 150,000 clones, 92% of them singletons. Source: peripheral blood, taken 28 days after the second AZD1222 dose. This TCR derives from an adult who received the AZD1222 COVID-19 vaccine. J is TRBJ2-1 and V is TRBV6-5; D gene unclear. The CDR3 reads CASSYSGNNEQFF. DNA for the CDR3: TGTGCCAGCAGTTACTCGGGAAACAATGAGCAGTTCTTC.